Sequencing of this TCR beta chain was carried out in a study of blood T cell repertoires in COVID-19. The CDR3 is 16 residues long. V was cut by 3 bases and J by 0 bases, with 9 bases left in between. The germline V gene has CDR1 SEHNR and CDR2 FQNEAQ (reference sequence). Study processing details: Reference gene primers were amplified, and this amplification served to estimate nucleated cell counts. TCRdb keeps only in-frame clones here, not all; method: immunoSEQ multiplex PCR. V, J and clone size derive from that table, while D and trimming were established from the DNA sequence. The table records 52,000 or so clones, around 84% of them present only once.

The source of this sequence is a man aged 45-65 years with acute or convalescent COVID-19. The gene calls are TRBV7-9 and TRBJ1-6; D is uncertain. The source material was peripheral blood. The CDR3 loop is CASSFFGSSYNSPLHF. For the CDR3, the DNA is TGTGCCAGCAGCTTCTTTGGGAGCTCCTATAATTCACCCCTCCACTTT.